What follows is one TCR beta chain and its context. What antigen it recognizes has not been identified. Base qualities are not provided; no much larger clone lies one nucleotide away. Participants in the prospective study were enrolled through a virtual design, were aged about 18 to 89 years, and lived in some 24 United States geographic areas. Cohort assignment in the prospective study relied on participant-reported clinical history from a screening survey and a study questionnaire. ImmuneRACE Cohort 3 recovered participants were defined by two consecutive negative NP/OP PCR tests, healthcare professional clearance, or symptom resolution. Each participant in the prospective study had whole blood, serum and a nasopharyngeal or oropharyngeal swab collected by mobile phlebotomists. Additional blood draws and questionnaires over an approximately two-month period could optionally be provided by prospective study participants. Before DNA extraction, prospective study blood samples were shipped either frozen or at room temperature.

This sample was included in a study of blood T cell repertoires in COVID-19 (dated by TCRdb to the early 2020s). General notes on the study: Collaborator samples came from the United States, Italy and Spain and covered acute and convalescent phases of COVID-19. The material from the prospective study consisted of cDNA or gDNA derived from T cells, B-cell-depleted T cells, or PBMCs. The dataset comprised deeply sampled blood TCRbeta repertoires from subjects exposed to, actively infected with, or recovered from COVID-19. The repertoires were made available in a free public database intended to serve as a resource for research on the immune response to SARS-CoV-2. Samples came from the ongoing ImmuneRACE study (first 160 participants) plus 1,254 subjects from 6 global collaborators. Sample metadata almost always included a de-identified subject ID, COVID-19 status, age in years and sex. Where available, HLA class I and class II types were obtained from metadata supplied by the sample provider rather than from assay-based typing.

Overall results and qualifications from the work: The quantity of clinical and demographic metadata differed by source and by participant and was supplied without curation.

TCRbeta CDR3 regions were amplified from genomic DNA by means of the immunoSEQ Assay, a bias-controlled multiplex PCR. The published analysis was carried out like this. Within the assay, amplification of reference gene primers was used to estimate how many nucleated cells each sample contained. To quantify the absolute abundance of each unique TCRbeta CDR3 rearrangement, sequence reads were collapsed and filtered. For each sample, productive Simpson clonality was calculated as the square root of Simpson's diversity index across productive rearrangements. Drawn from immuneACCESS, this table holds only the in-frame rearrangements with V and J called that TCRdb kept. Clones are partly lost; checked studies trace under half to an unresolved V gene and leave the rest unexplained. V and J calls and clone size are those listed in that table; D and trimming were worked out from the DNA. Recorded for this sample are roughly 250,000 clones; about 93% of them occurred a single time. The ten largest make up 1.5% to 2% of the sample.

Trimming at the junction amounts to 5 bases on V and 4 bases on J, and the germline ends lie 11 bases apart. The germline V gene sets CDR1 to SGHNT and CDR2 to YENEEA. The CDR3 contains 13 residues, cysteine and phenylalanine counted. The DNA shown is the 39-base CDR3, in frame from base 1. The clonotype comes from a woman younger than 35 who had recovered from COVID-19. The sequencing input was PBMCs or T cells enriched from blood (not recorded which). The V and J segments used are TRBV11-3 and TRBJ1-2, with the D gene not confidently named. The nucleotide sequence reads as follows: TGTGCCAGCAGCACAACACGACTCTATGGCTACACCTTC. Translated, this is CASSTTRLYGYTF. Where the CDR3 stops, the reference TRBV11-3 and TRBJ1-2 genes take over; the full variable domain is EAGVVQSPRYKIIEKKQPVAFWCNPISGHNTLYWYLQNLGQGPELLIRYENEEAVDDSQLPKDRFSAERLKGVDSTLKIQPAELGDSAVYLCASSTTRLYGYTFGSGTRLTVV.